This entry concerns a single T cell receptor beta chain. This clonotype was counted at least ten times. Its antigen specificity is not known. The limits of the CDR3 on the DNA are not certain, so only TCRdb's listed CDR3 is given. These data come from a study of identical twins (dated by TCRdb to 2016 to 2018). Study-level background: To test whether fetal clonotypes persist, this study deep-sequenced TCR alpha and beta repertoires from monozygotic twins, from unrelated adults of various ages, and from cord blood. Replicate twin experiments were performed at different times using different library preparation protocols to rule out contamination. Overall results and qualifications from the work: Compared with coincidental sharing between unrelated individuals, out-of-frame TCR alpha sequences shared between twins had an excess of sequences with low generation probability. Because the same donors could not be followed over many years, the conclusions relied on cross-sectional statistical analysis. Zero-insertion analyses could be partly confounded by invariant T cells such as MAIT and iNKT, although diverse VJ usage argued against such confounding for most clonotypes. Recombination models systematically underestimated out-of-frame TCR alpha sharing in monozygotic twins but agreed with sharing between unrelated individuals. Abundant cord blood beta clonotypes carried fewer insertions; young adult naive repertoires showed a weaker similar trend, while memory repertoires showed none. A weaker excess of twin sharing was found in beta out-of-frame sequences because the signal-to-noise ratio was lowered by fewer shared sequences.

The library was made by 5' RACE. The reads were generated on an Illumina HiSeq 2000. Template switching introduced a universal primer binding site; the final cDNA contained a unique molecular identifier, enabling accurate counting of TCR cDNA molecules. Specific primers in the conserved constant-segment region were used to synthesize first-strand cDNA for TCR alpha and beta chains. Each cDNA library was double barcoded, with a SMART-Mk sample barcode plus Illumina barcodes, to control for contamination. TruSeq adapter sequences, together with Illumina sample barcodes, were added in two successive PCR steps. Sequencing of the TCR alpha and beta cDNA libraries was done on the Illumina HiSeq platform using custom primers. In the authors' own workflow: Unique molecular identifiers were extracted from raw reads with MiGEC, and CDR3 positions were determined with MiXCR. Recombination models were inferred per individual with the repgenHMM and IGoR tools using an EM algorithm. The tcR package in R was used for shared clonotype analysis, with sharing normalized by the product of cloneset sizes. Out-of-frame nonproductive sequences were analyzed to study raw recombination free of thymic and clonal selection effects. TCRdb handled the public reads itself, with Q25 trimming in fastp and clone calling in MiXCR, and kept productive beta chains. Rows with a matching CDR3 protein are joined into one entry that keeps the most common DNA and genes. The authors' filters were not applied to this entry. For this sample there are 500,000 to 700,000 distinct CDR3 sequences; under 8.5% appear just once. 1.6% of the sample lies in the top ten.

The CDR3 holds 17 amino acids from the cysteine to the phenylalanine. Every donor was a healthy Caucasian. The twin cohort comprised three pairs of female monozygotic twins, all aged about 18 to 30 years. RNA for TCR libraries was isolated from peripheral blood mononuclear cells. The same specimen was also included in a second study, on yellow fever vaccine responses in identical twins. As the second study states: According to the authors, the vaccine-induced T cell response in identical twins seemed to be partly convergent and partly specific to each individual. Focusing on identical twins, the study followed the T cell clones that responded to the vaccine, and did so with precision.

This chain joins TRBV12-3 or TRBV12-4 to TRBJ2-7; the D call TRBD1 from the table was never checked on the DNA. Sequencing input: PBMCs. The clonotype originates from a woman between 18 and 29 years old in good health. The CDR3 region: CASSLFLFTGGEYEQYF.